The clone carrying this T cell receptor (beta chain) has a count of ten or more. Its target is unknown. The CDR3 end is not reached by the read, which stops 3 residues before it; the germline J gene fills it in. CDR3 size: 16 residues. Germline lookup yields CDR1 LNHDA and CDR2 SQIVND (reference sequence). The V gene lost 7 bases and the J gene lost 1 base, with 17 bases spanning the gap. The method was immunoSEQ multiplex PCR; TCRdb's version includes in-frame clones alone and lacks a portion of them. There are fewer than 70,000 clones in the sample, none observed a single time. These data belong to a study of T cell clonality in common variable immunodeficiency. General study results and limits: Fewer TCRbeta clones were shared among CVID subjects than controls.

Input material: peripheral blood mononuclear cells. The receptor was isolated from a person aged 18 to 75 in good health. The V gene is TRBV19, the J gene TRBJ1-5; D perhaps matches TRBD1 (6 bases). This chain's CDR3 is CASKDAGGASNQPQHF. The part of the CDR3 DNA that was read is TGTGCCAGTAAGGATGCGGGGGGCGCAAGCAATCAGCCC.